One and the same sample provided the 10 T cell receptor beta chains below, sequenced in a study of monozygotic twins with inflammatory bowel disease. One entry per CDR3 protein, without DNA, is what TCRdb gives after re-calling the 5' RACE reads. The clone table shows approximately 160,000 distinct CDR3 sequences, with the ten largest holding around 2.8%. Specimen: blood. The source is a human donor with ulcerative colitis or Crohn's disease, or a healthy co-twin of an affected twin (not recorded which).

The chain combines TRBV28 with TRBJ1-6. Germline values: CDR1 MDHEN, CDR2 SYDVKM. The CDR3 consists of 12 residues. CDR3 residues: CASSFLGPPLHF.

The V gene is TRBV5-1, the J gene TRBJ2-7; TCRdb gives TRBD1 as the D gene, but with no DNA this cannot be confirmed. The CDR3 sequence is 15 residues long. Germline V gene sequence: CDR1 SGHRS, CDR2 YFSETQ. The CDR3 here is CASRNMGQGSYEQYF.

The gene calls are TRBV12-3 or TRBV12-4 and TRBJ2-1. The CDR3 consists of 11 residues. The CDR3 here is CASSLGTEQFF.

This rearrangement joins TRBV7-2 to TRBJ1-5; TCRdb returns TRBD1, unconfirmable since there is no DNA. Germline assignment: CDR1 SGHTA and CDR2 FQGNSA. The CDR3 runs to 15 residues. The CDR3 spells CASSLAGTSNQPQHF. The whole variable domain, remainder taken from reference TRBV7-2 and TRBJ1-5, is GAGVSQSPSNKVTEKGKDVELRCDPISGHTALYWYRQSLGQGLEFLIYFQGNSAPDKSGLPSDRFSAERTGGSVSTLTIQRTQQEDSAVYLCASSLAGTSNQPQHFGDGTRLSIL.

CDR3 protein: CASSMPQSSGANVLTF. The V and J genes are TRBV19 and TRBJ2-6. There are 16 residues in the CDR3. The germline CDR1 and CDR2 sequences are LNHDA and SQIVND (reference sequence). The variable domain in full, completed from reference TRBV19 and TRBJ2-6, reads DGGITQSPKYLFRKEGQNVTLSCEQNLNHDAMYWYRQDPGQGLRLIYYSQIVNDFQKGDIAEGYSVSREKKESFPLTVTSAQKNPTAFYLCASSMPQSSGANVLTFGAGSRLTVL.

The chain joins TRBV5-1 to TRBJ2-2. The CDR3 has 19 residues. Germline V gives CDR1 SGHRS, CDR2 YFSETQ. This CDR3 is CASSFLEKIISKNTGELFF.

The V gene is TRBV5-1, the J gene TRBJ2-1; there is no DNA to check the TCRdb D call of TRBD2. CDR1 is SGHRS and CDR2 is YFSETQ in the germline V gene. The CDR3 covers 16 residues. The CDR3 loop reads CASSLAMGGGHNEQFF.

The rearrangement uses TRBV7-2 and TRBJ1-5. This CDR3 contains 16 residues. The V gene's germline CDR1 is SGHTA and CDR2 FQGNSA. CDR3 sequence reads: CASSLVMPGGNQPQHF.

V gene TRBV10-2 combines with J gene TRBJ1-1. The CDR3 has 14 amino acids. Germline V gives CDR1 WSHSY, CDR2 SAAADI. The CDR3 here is CASRRWGGDTEAFF.

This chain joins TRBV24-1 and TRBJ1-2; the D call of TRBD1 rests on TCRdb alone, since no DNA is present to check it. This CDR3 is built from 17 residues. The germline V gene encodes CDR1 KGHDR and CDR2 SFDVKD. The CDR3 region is CATSDPGQGKSDYGYTF.